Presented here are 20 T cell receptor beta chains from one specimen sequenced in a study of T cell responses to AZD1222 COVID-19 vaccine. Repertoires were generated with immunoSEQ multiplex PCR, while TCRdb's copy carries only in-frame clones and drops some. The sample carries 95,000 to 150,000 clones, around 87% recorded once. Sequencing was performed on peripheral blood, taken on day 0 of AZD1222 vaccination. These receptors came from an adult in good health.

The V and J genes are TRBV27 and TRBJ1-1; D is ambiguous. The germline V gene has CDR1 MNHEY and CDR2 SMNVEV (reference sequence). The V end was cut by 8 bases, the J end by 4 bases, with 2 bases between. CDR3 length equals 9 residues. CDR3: CASGTEAFF. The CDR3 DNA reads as TGTGCCAGCGGCACTGAAGCTTTCTTT.

The CDR3 region has the DNA TGTGCCAGCAGTAACTCCGACTCTGGGGCCAACGTCCTGACTTTC. It encodes CASSNSDSGANVLTF. This rearrangement joins TRBV2 to TRBJ2-6; D unresolved. Germline CDR1 reads SNHLY; CDR2 reads FYNNEI. Trimming cost V 5 bases and J 0 bases, with 8 bases left between them. This CDR3 is 15 amino acids long.

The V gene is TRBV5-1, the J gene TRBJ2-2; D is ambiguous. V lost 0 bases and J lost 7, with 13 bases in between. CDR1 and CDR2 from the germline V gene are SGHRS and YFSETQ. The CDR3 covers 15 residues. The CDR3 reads CASSLARGPSGELFF. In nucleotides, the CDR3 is TGCGCCAGCAGCTTGGCCAGAGGCCCCAGCGGGGAGCTGTTTTTT.

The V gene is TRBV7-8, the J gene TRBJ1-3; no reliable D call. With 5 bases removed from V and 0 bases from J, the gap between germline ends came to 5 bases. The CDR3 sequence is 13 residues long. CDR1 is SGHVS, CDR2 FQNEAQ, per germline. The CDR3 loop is CASSVNSGNTIYF. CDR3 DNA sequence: TGTGCCAGCAGCGTCAACTCTGGAAACACCATATATTTT.

CDR3: CAISESNGGQETQYF. For the CDR3, the DNA is TGTGCCATCAGTGAGTCGAACGGGGGACAAGAGACCCAGTACTTC. The chain couples TRBV10-3 to TRBJ2-5, with D possibly TRBD2 on 6 matching bases. This CDR3 has 15 residues. The V gene's germline CDR1 is ENHRY and CDR2 SYGVKD. V was clipped by 0 bases and J by 2 bases, with 10 bases between them.

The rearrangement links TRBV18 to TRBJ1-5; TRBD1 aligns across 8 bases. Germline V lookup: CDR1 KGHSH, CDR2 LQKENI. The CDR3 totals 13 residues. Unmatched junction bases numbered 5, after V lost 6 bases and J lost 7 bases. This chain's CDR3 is CASSTGDGQPQHF. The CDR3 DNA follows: TGTGCCAGCTCGACAGGGGATGGGCAGCCCCAGCATTTT.

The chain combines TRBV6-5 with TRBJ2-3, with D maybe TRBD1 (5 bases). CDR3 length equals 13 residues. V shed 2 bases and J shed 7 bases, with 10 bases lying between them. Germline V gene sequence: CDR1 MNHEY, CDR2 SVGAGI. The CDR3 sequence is CASSYQGLNTQYF. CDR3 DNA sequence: TGTGCCAGCAGTTACCAGGGTTTAAATACGCAGTATTTT.

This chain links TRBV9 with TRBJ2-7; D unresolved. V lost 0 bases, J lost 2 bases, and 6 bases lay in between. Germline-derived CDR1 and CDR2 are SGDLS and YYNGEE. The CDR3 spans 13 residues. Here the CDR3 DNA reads TGTGCCAGCAGCGTAGTCCCAGCCTACGAGCAGTACTTC. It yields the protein CASSVVPAYEQYF.

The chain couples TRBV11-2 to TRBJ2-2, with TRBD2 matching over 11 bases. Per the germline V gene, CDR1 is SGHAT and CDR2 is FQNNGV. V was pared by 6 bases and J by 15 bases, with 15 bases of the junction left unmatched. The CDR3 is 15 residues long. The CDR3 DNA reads TGTGCCAGCAGTCACCAAGGGACTAGCGGCTTTAAGTTGTTTTTT. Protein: CASSHQGTSGFKLFF.

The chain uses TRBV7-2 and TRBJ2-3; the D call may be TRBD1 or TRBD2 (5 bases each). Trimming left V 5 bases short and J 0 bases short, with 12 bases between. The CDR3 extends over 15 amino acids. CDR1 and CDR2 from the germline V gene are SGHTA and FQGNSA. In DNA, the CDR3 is TGTGCCAGCAGCCCCCGGGACCTTAGCACAGATACGCAGTATTTT. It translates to CASSPRDLSTDTQYF.

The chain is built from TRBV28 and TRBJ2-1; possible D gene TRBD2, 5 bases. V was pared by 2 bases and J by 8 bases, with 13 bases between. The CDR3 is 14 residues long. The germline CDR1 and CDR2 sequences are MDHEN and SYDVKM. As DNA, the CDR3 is TGTGCCAGCAGTTTACGTGGCCTCGGGGATGAGCAGTTCTTC. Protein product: CASSLRGLGDEQFF.

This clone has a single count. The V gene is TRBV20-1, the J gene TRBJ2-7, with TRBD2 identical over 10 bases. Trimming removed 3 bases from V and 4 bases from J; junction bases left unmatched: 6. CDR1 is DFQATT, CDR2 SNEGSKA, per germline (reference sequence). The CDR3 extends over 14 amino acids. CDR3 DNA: TGCAGTGCTAGTTCGAGCGGGGGGGCATACGAGCAGTACTTC. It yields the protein CSASSSGGAYEQYF.

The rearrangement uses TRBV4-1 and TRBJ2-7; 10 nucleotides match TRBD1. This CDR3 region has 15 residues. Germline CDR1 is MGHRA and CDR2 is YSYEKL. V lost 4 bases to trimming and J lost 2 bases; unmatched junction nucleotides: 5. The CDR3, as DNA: TGCGCCAGCAGCCTGGGACAGGGGTCCCCCTACGAGCAGTACTTC. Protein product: CASSLGQGSPYEQYF.

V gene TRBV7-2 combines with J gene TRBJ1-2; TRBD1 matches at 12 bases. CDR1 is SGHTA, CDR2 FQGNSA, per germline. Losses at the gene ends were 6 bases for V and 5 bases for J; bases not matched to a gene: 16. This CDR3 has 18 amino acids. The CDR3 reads CASRHYSWDRGREYGYTF. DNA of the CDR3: TGTGCCAGCAGGCACTACAGCTGGGACAGGGGGCGCGAGTATGGCTACACCTTC.

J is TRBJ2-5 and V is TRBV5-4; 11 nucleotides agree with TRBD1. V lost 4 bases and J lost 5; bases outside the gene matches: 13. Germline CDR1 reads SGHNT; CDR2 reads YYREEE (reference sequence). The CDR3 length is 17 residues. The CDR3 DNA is TGTGCCAGCAGCGTAGGACATAGGACAGGGGGCGCGGAGACCCAGTACTTC. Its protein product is CASSVGHRTGGAETQYF.

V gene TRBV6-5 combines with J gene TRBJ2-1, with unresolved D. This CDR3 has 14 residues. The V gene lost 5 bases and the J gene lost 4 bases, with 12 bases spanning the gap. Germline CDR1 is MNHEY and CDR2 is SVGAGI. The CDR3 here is CASSPGPLYNEQFF. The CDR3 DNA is TGTGCCAGCAGTCCCGGGCCCCTTTACAATGAGCAGTTCTTC.

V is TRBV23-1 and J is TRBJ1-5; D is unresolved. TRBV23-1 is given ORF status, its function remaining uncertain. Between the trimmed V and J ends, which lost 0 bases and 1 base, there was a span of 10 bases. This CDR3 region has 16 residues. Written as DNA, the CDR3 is TGCGCCAGCAGTCAATCTCCGGGGTCAAGCAATCAGCCCCAGCATTTT. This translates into CASSQSPGSSNQPQHF.

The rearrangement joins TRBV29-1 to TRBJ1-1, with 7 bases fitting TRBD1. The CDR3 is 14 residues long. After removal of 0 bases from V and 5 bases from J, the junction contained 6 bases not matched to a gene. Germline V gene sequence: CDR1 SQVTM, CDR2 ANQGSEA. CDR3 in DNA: TGCAGCGTTGAAGACCCGGGACAGATGACTGAAGCTTTCTTT. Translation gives CSVEDPGQMTEAFF.

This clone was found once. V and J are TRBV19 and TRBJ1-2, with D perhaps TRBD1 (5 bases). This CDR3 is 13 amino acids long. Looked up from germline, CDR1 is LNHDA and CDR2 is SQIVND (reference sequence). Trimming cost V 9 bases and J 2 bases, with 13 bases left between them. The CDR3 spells CASSEGRNYGYTF. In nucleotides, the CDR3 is TGTGCCAGCTCCGAGGGGAGAAACTATGGCTACACCTTC.

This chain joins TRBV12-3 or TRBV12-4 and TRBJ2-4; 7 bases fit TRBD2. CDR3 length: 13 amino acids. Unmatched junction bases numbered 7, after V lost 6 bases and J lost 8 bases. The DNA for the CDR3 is TGTGCCAGCAGCTTTGGACTAGAGGACATTCAGTACTTC. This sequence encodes CASSFGLEDIQYF.